This T cell receptor beta chain was sequenced in a study of OX40 agonist ivuxolimab in advanced cancers. Study at large: Ivuxolimab, an antibody that agonizes OX40 (CD134), was administered to the patients. Regarding the study as a whole: Expanded peripheral T cell antigen specificity was not determined.

Sequencing was performed with immunoSEQ multiplex PCR; in TCRdb, only in-frame clones are kept and a portion is missing. The sample has some 70,000 clones; around 84% are singletons. Note on this clone: The target antigen is unknown. This CDR3 is also generated by other DNA sequences in the sample.

Germline CDR1 KGHSH, CDR2 LQKENI. This CDR3 spans 15 amino acids. Trimming took 3 bases from V and 3 from J, leaving 12 bases between them. The clonotype comes from an adult with an advanced solid tumor such as melanoma, head and neck, liver or kidney cancer. The sample consisted of CD4+ or CD8+ T cells sorted from blood, taken in a trial of the OX40 agonist ivuxolimab. The chain carries TRBV18 and TRBJ1-3, with D maybe TRBD1 (5 bases). CDR3 in DNA: TGTGCCAGCTCACCTCGGAGGGGTGATGGAAACACCATATATTTT. Encoded protein: CASSPRRGDGNTIYF.